This TCR beta chain was sequenced during a study of shared clonotypes between healthy human individuals. Study findings and constraints: Naive subsets usually exceeded memory subsets in estimated richness.

Sequencing was performed with immunoSEQ multiplex PCR; in TCRdb, only in-frame clones are kept and a portion is missing. The sample lists under 2.5 million clones, around 93% occurring once. Caucasian adults residing in Nashville, Tennessee made up all the donors. A CD45RA-negative memory subset and a CD45RA+ naive subset were separated from the CD4+ cells. The CDR3 has 16 residues. Per the germline V gene, CDR1 is MNHEY and CDR2 is SMNVEV (reference sequence). The junction had 8 bases not matched to a gene; V was cut back by 5 bases and J by 2 bases. As concerns this clone: Antigen: not known.

Sequenced input: naive CD4+ T cells from PBMCs. Stated subset: CD45RA+ positively selected. This sequence joins TRBV27 and TRBJ1-5, with 8 positions matching TRBD1. The sequence was obtained from a man aged 18 to 29 in good health. Some clones in this sample may be carry-over from other donors' samples. The chain's CDR3 is CASSPLPGQGNQPQHF. The CDR3 DNA follows: TGTGCCAGCAGTCCCCTCCCGGGACAGGGCAATCAGCCCCAGCATTTT.